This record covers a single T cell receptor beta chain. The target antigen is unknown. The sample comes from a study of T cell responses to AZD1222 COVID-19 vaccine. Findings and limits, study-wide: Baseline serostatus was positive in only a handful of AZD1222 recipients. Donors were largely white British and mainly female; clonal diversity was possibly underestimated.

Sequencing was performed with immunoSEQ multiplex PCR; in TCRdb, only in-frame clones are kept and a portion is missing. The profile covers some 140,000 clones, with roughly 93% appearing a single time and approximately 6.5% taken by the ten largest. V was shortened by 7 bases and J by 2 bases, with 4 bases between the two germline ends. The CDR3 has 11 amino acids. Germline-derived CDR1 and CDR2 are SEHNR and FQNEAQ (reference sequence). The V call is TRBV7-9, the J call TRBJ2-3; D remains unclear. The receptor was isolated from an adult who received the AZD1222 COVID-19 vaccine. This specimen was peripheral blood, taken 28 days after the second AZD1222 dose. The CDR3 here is CASTHTDTQYF. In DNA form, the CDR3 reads TGTGCCAGCACCCACACAGATACGCAGTATTTT.